Sequencing of this T cell receptor (beta chain) was carried out in a study of cytomegalovirus exposure and HLA in healthy donors (dated by TCRdb to 2017 to 2019). Context from the whole study: An earlier analysis of some 620 of the donors reported 250 to 300 Gb of sequence data and roughly 120 million unique TCR beta sequences obtained from 180 million or so T cells. Rather than drawing on any new phenotypic data, the later analysis identified candidate immune exposures from TCR beta sequences and the way those sequences occurred across donors. The study profiled the T cell repertoires of 666 subjects by immunosequencing and related them to cytomegalovirus serostatus. The number of donors typed differed by locus, with about 620-630 for A, B, C, DRB1 and DQB1, 522 for DQA1, approximately 580 for DPA1, and 450 to 480 for DPB1. To predict cytomegalovirus infection status, the study brought together high-throughput TCR immunosequencing, statistical association of individual TCRs with disease status, and machine learning. Along with the roughly 710-subject first cohort, a separate validation cohort of 120 different subjects was used. Across approximately 400 genotyped donors of the cohort, an average of roughly 230,000 unique TCR beta nucleotide sequences per donor were sequenced, and 15% to 20% of those sequences were non-productive. All discovery cohort repertoires had been generated using a single sequencing platform. In a later genetic analysis, genome-wide SNP genotypes for about 55% of the roughly 700 donors were used, and that subset was treated as a discovery cohort. Donor age, sex, ethnicity and CMV serostatus were compiled alongside the repertoire data. The aim of the study was to test whether cataloging public T cell receptors could identify signatures of past pathogen exposure. The genetic ancestry cluster associated with self-reported Caucasian donors included roughly four fifths of the roughly 400 genotyped donors. A later analysis re-analyzed previously published TCR beta repertoires from 666 donors and added high-resolution HLA genotyping to study TCR occurrence patterns. An earlier analysis of 587 of the donors used high-throughput TCR beta sequencing to judge whether each TCR beta V gene segment behaved as functional or pseudogenic. Both class I and class II loci were covered by HLA typing, at four-digit resolution. Because of strong linkage in the cohort, roughly five DR-DQ haplotypes were treated as single units for association and clustering. An early release covering roughly 600 HLA-typed donors comprised about 300 gigabases of sequencing data and approximately 80 million unique TCR sequences.

Turning to this clone: The antigen it binds to is not known. Per-base qualities were not stored, and no clone one base away is much larger.

The library was generated by the immunoSEQ multiplex PCR assay. A mixture of 60 forward primers for TCR Vbeta segments and 13 reverse primers for TCR Jbeta segments was used in the multiplex PCR. The CDR3 region of rearranged TCR beta genes was amplified from genomic DNA by a multiplex PCR assay. The amplified TCR beta libraries were sequenced on the Illumina HiSeq System as 87-base-pair reads. As for the original processing: In a later analysis, tens of millions of unique TCR beta chains were counted across the 650 to 750 repertoires, and around 10 million of these chains were shared by at least two donors. A nearest-neighbor algorithm error-corrected the raw reads and collapsed the reads into unique sequences, merging closely related sequences to remove PCR and sequencing errors. V, D and J gene segments were assigned by aligning CDR3 sequences to IMGT reference sequences. For a sequence to be retained, at least a six-nucleotide match to both a V gene segment and a J gene segment was required. A rearrangement counted as productive if the CDR3 had no stop codons and remained in frame with V and J, and every other rearrangement counted as non-productive. CDR3 was defined by IMGT convention, running from the second conserved V-encoded cysteine to the conserved J-encoded phenylalanine. Sequences without an unambiguous match to a single V gene segment were excluded from the earlier analysis of 450 to 750 of the donors. In an earlier analysis of roughly 500 of the donors, V segments were called functional above 56.7% productive rearrangements and were called segregating when the between-donor standard deviation exceeded 5%. A statistical classification framework was built to diagnose cytomegalovirus status from the catalog of TCR beta chain sequences. V and J gene assignment, in a later analysis, came from comparing TCR nucleotide sequences with IMGT/GENE-DB human TR gene sequences. Using the TCRdist pipeline, a later analysis assigned CDR3 sequences along with most-parsimonious VDJ recombination scenarios. In a later analysis, every TCR beta chain was defined by the combination of its CDR3 amino acid sequence and its V-gene family, and reads without a unique V-gene family were dropped. As a way to deal with suspected cross-contamination and a sequencing artifact, a later analysis dropped 500 to 700 nucleotide sequences that were highly shared and had low generation probability. A later analysis calculated a clonal expansion index for each public chain from normalized within-repertoire ranks of inferred template counts. Generation probabilities in a later analysis came from a VDJ recombination model fitted to out-of-frame rearrangements, and those results were checked against IGoR. In a later analysis, hypergeometric tests were used to score TCR-TCR, TCR-HLA and TCR-CMV co-occurrence, with a repertoire-size bias correction applied to TCR pairs. False discovery rates were estimated in a later analysis by permuting HLA or CMV assignments 20 times. A later analysis grouped co-occurring TCRs with DBSCAN, adding TCRdist sequence similarity when clustering within HLA-allele-positive subsets. For co-occurrence clustering, repertoires with fewer than 30,000 or more than 120,000 public chains were excluded, along with roughly 5 repertoires with anomalous nucleotide sharing. Entries here come from immuneACCESS through TCRdb and include only in-frame sequences with V and J called. Some clones fail to appear in such tables; in the studies checked, an unresolved V gene covers under half of the shortfall, and the cause of the remainder is unknown. The DNA gave D and trimming, while V, J and clone size come from that table. The sample table lists 95,000 to 120,000 clones, 65% to 75% of them with a count of one. Together, the top ten hold roughly 4.2% of the sample.

The CDR3 covers 13 residues, taking in both the cysteine and the phenylalanine. The retained sequence is limited to the CDR3, 39 bases, with the frame set at the first base. Trimming at the junction amounts to 3 bases on V and 8 bases on J, and the germline ends lie 11 bases apart. As encoded in the germline V gene, CDR1 is MGHRA while CDR2 is YSYEKL. Paper-wide results and their limitations: At a false discovery rate of 0.05, a later analysis linked some 17,000 TCR beta sequences to specific HLA alleles. Linkage disequilibrium might explain the correlated functional status among segregating V segments, but an unknown experimental factor could not be ruled out. Because counts were too low, more than 15 rarely observed V segments, including chromosome 9 orphons, were left out of the earlier analysis of 587 of the donors. In both the original and validation cohorts, the classifier was reported to diagnose cytomegalovirus status with high specificity and sensitivity. In an earlier analysis of around 600 of the donors, most TCR beta V segments were observed in productive rearrangements about 90% or about 30% of the time, broadly matching IMGT annotations. HLA typing was unavailable for some donors at each locus, so association tests used only the typed subset. Roughly uniform sequencing depth across donors was assumed in presence/absence analyses, although this assumption may not hold. This cohort had only TCR beta chains sequenced, and the lack of alpha or paired-chain data limited which features could be detected. While some public TCRs were present in many individuals, most TCR sequences turned up only very rarely across donors. According to a later analysis, most CMV-associated TCR beta chains appeared to be HLA-restricted, and the HLA associations seemed to be driven largely by CMV exposure. A later genetic analysis associated a missense DCLRE1C variant with V-gene and J-gene trimming of TCR beta chains, and an independent cohort replicated the association. Several of the top co-occurrence clusters appeared to be linked to parvovirus B19, influenza, CMV and Epstein-Barr virus, according to a later analysis. In a later analysis, HLA-associated TCR beta chains showed more clonal expansion and lower generation probabilities than non-associated chains that were equally common. A later analysis found that TCR association rates varied across HLA loci, with DRB1 alleles showing the most associated TCRs and HLA-C alleles the fewest. According to a later genetic analysis, donors in an Asian-associated ancestry cluster had fewer N-insertions in productive TCRs than the approximately 700-donor mean. When HLA alleles, especially DR and DQ, strongly co-occurred, TCR associations were difficult to assign to individual alleles. It was suggested by the authors that the approach could potentially be generalized to other disease states and immunological phenotypes. The 87-base-pair reads could not distinguish some IMGT-functional V segments, including TRBV6-2 and TRBV6-3, so those segments were excluded. A cluster of highly shared sequence variants was judged likely to be a technical artifact of the sequencing pipeline. A few of the identified cytomegalovirus-associated TCR beta chains were confirmed in vitro to be specific for cytomegalovirus antigens. In the study, some 160 TCR beta chains were listed as associated with cytomegalovirus. A further reported finding was that TCR beta sequences accurately predicted the HLA-A and HLA-B alleles for most subjects in the first cohort. CMV serostatus was the only immune exposure information available for the cohort.

In total, just over 650 healthy bone marrow donors made up the cohort. At the time of sampling, all cohort members were nominally healthy, though unrecorded immune exposures were likely present. The donor was CMV seropositive and was included in the group of almost 300 seropositive cohort members. A peripheral blood sample was collected from each donor, and TCR beta sequencing was performed on peripheral blood mononuclear cells. The Qiagen DNeasy Blood Extraction Kit was used to extract genomic DNA from the blood cell samples. This TCR was sampled from a woman aged 40 to 50 in good health and CMV-seropositive. The rearrangement combines TRBV4-1 with TRBJ2-1; matching of 6 bases hints at TRBD2 as the D gene. Sample: PBMCs. The CDR3 has the sequence CASSQEGWHEQFF. The base sequence is TGCGCCAGCAGCCAGGAGGGGTGGCATGAGCAGTTCTTC.